These 10 T cell receptor beta chains were sequenced from one sample in a study of T cells after yellow fever vaccination. Using its own MiXCR run on the 5' RACE reads, TCRdb lists one record per CDR3 protein. The sample consists of some 600,000 distinct CDR3 sequences, about 15% of them appearing once. Sample: PBMCs, taken around 5 days after the first yellow fever vaccination. These receptor sequences come from a man between 18 and 29 years old who received the YFV17D yellow fever vaccine.

In regard to this clonotype: A junction end diverges from the germline sequence, so it may reflect a read error. This chain joins TRBV20-1 and TRBJ2-3; weak D call: TRBD2 (6 bases). This CDR3 comprises 14 residues. Germline-derived CDR1 and CDR2 are DFQATT and SNEGSKA (reference sequence). CDR3 protein: CSARGRGDTDTQYF. The CDR3 DNA sequence: TGCAGTGCCAGAGGGCGGGGAGACACAGATACGCAGTATTTT.

The chain carries TRBV6-1 and TRBJ1-1, with 8 bases matching TRBD1. V lost 6 bases and J lost 4; bases outside the gene matches: 7. Germline CDR1 is MNHNS and CDR2 is SASEGT. The CDR3 is 14 amino acids. The CDR3 DNA follows: TGTGCCAGCAGGAGAGGACAGGGTATCACTGAAGCTTTCTTT. Encoded protein: CASRRGQGITEAFF.

The chain is built from TRBV28 and TRBJ2-7, with TRBD2 matching 11 bases. Losses at the gene ends were 3 bases for V and 3 bases for J; bases not matched to a gene: 1. The CDR3 consists of 14 residues. Germline V lookup: CDR1 MDHEN, CDR2 SYDVKM. The CDR3 protein is CASSFGTSGYEQYV. CDR3 in DNA: TGTGCCAGCAGTTTCGGGACTAGCGGCTACGAGCAGTACGTC.

This clonotype was seen only a few times. This sequence joins TRBV6-2 or TRBV6-3 and TRBJ2-7; D gene ambiguous. Germline V gene data show CDR1 as MNHEY and CDR2 as SVGEGT. The length of the CDR3 is 14 residues. The V end lost 5 bases, the J end lost 4 bases, and 15 bases lay between the germline ends. The CDR3: CASSPPGRRYEQYV. As DNA, the CDR3 is TGTGCCAGCAGTCCACCGGGCCGAAGGTACGAGCAGTACGTC.

This chain joins TRBV6-5 and TRBJ1-1; D may be TRBD1 (6 bases). CDR1 MNHEY and CDR2 SVGAGI come from the germline V gene. The length of the CDR3 is 16 residues. Trimming left V 4 bases short and J 3 bases short, with 18 bases between. CDR3 loop: CASSSIYREGDTEAFF. In nucleotides, the CDR3 is TGTGCCAGCAGTTCCATCTACAGGGAGGGGGACACTGAAGCTTTCTTT.

This clonotype was observed a few times. This chain connects TRBV7-6 to TRBJ2-7; D ambiguous. Per the germline V gene, CDR1 is SGHVS and CDR2 is FNYEAQ. This CDR3 is built from 14 residues. Deletions cut 1 base from V and 4 bases from J, with 11 bases between. CDR3 DNA: TGTGCCAGCAGCTTAGATTTATTAGGGTACGAGCAGTACTTC. Its translation: CASSLDLLGYEQYF.

This clonotype was found a few times. V and J are TRBV29-1 and TRBJ1-1; D remains unclear. With 0 bases removed from V and 3 bases from J, the gap between germline ends came to 11 bases. CDR1 and CDR2 (germline): SQVTM, ANQGSEA. CDR3 length: 14 residues. The CDR3: CSVEDNRPDTEAFF. In DNA, the CDR3 is TGCAGCGTTGAAGATAACCGACCGGACACTGAAGCTTTCTTT. The variable domain in full, completed from reference TRBV29-1 and TRBJ1-1, reads SAVISQKPSRDICQRGTSLTIQCQVDSQVTMMFWYRQQPGQSLTLIATANQGSEATYESGFVIDKFPISRPNLTFSTLTVSNMSPEDSSIYLCSVEDNRPDTEAFFGQGTRLTVV.

The sample holds a few counts of this clonotype. The rearrangement joins TRBV25-1 to TRBJ2-3, with TRBD2 matching over 15 bases. CDR1 and CDR2 from the germline V gene are MGHDK and SYGVNS. The CDR3 loop spans 17 amino acids. After removal of 6 bases from V and 4 bases from J, the junction contained 8 bases not matched to a gene. CDR3 region: CASSTGTSGGMADTQYF. In DNA, the CDR3 is TGTGCCAGCAGCACCGGGACTAGCGGGGGGATGGCAGATACGCAGTATTTT.

This clonotype was found many times. The chain is built from TRBV7-9 and TRBJ1-4, with D tentatively TRBD1 (5 bases). CDR3 length: 14 residues. Germline CDR1 is SEHNR and CDR2 is FQNEAQ (reference sequence). Deletions cut 3 bases from V and 2 bases from J, with 7 bases between. CDR3 sequence: CASSFGATNEKLFF. The CDR3, as DNA: TGTGCCAGCAGCTTCGGGGCCACTAATGAAAAACTGTTTTTT.

This chain joins TRBV15 and TRBJ1-2; D gene ambiguous. CDR1 and CDR2 from the germline V gene are LNHNV and YYDKDF (reference sequence). The CDR3 runs 17 residues. Trimming cost V 0 bases and J 4 bases, with 18 bases left between them. The CDR3 DNA reads TGTGCCACCAGCAGAGATTCCGCGGGAAGAGGTAGCTATGGCTACACCTTC. Translation: CATSRDSAGRGSYGYTF.